This entry describes one TCR beta chain. These data come from a study of cytomegalovirus exposure and HLA in healthy donors. The PCR made use of 60 Vbeta and 13 Jbeta primers. Libraries were prepared by immunoSEQ multiplex PCR; TCRdb keeps only in-frame clonotypes and omits some of them. In the table there are 150,000 or so clones, around four fifths of which are singletons. V lost 11 bases, J lost 3 bases, and 7 bases lay in between. Per germline, CDR1 MNHEY and CDR2 SVGAGI. The CDR3 contains 10 residues. Sequences were obtained from PBMCs. The rearrangement uses TRBV6-5 and TRBJ1-2; TRBD1 might be the D (5 bases). The receptor was derived from a woman between 50 and 59 years old in good health and CMV-seropositive. The CDR3 DNA follows: TGTGCCGCAGGGTACTATGGCTACACCTTC. Encoded protein: CAAGYYGYTF.